The 2 T cell receptor beta chains listed next were all sequenced from one sample in a study of Graves' ophthalmopathy and Graves' hyperthyroidism. The study amplified TCR beta CDR3 regions using RNA transcripts. The workflow started with a first-round RT-PCR run with HTBI primers and then moved on to a second-round multiplex PCR. TCRdb ran MiXCR on the multiplex PCR reads and lists one entry per CDR3 protein. The table records about 370,000 distinct CDR3 sequences, roughly 15% of them present only once. The sequencing sample was made of peripheral blood. Receptors were obtained from an adult woman with stable Graves' hyperthyroidism.

At least ten counts were recorded for this clonotype. The gene calls are TRBV6-5 and TRBJ1-5, with D possibly TRBD1 on 5 matching bases. The CDR3 length is 17 residues. Germline lookup yields CDR1 MNHEY and CDR2 SVGAGI. The V end lost 2 bases, the J end lost 10 bases, and 24 bases lay between the germline ends. CDR3 bases: TGTGCCAGCAGTTACCGTTGCGGGGTCGGGGGGATCAGACCCCAGCATTTT. This encodes CASSYRCGVGGIRPQHF.

The rearrangement links TRBV12-3 or TRBV12-4 to TRBJ2-5; the match to TRBD1 covers 9 bases. CDR3 length equals 16 residues. Trimming cost V 4 bases and J 5 bases; bases outside gene matches: 11. CDR3 amino acids: CASSSVGQGLKETQYF. For the CDR3, the DNA is TGTGCCAGCAGTTCAGTGGGACAGGGTTTGAAGGAGACCCAGTACTTC.